This entry describes one TCR beta chain. Its target is unknown. Assay: immunoSEQ multiplex PCR; the TCRdb copy retains only in-frame clones and omits some. The sample includes fewer than 180,000 clones, about 95% of them seen just once. The sample is drawn from a study of T cell responses to AZD1222 COVID-19 vaccine. Overall study results and limits: Possibly, clonal diversity was underestimated; donors were largely white British and included more females. Baseline testing showed seropositivity in only five to seven AZD1222 recipients.

CDR3 length equals 13 residues. Germline loops: CDR1 PRHDT, CDR2 FYEKMQ (reference sequence). V trimming: 5 bases; J trimming: 4 bases; junction bases outside the gene matches: 4. Here the sequenced sample was peripheral blood, taken on day 0 of AZD1222 vaccination. The source of this sequence is an adult in good health. The rearrangement links TRBV13 to TRBJ1-2; 7 bases map to TRBD1. CDR3 amino acids: CASSRDRLYGYTF. In DNA form, the CDR3 reads TGTGCCAGCAGCCGGGACAGACTCTATGGCTACACCTTC.